What follows are 15 T cell receptor beta chains derived from one specimen sequenced in a study of blood T cell repertoires in COVID-19 (TCRdb year 2020). Libraries were built with the immunoSEQ multiplex PCR assay. The clones in this table, taken by TCRdb from immuneACCESS, are in-frame only. Not every clone is retained; where verified, under half of the shortfall comes from an unresolved V gene, and the cause of the rest is unknown. In all, the sample holds more than 10,000 clones, and roughly 88% of those were seen once. The ten most abundant clones make up 14% of the sample. Sequenced: peripheral blood. The receptors originated from a human donor in a cohort sampled during active COVID-19.

The V gene is TRBV24-1, the J gene TRBJ2-1; 10 positions agree with TRBD1. Germline loops: CDR1 KGHDR, CDR2 SFDVKD. V dropped 4 bases and J dropped 9; count of bases not matched to a gene: 8. The CDR3 contains 15 residues. This CDR3 is CATSEGQGLQGEQFF. CDR3 coding DNA: TGTGCCACCAGTGAGGGACAGGGGCTACAAGGTGAGCAGTTCTTC.

The rearrangement links TRBV30 to TRBJ1-3; D is unresolved. There are 14 residues in the CDR3. Germline V lookup: CDR1 GTSNPN, CDR2 SVGIG (reference sequence). The V end was cut by 5 bases, the J end by 1 base, with 12 bases between. The chain's CDR3 is CAWGKTASGNTIYF. The CDR3, as DNA: TGTGCCTGGGGAAAAACAGCATCTGGAAACACCATATATTTT.

Judged by abundance, this clone is large. The chain links TRBV28 to TRBJ1-2; D is possibly TRBD1 (6 bases). In germline, CDR1 is MDHEN, CDR2 SYDVKM. The ends were cut back, 6 bases at V and 1 base at J, with 21 bases in the middle. The CDR3 is made up of 17 amino acids. The chain's CDR3 is CASSQRQAGARNYGYTF. CDR3 DNA sequence: TGTGCCAGCAGCCAACGCCAAGCAGGGGCCCGTAACTATGGCTACACCTTC.

The V gene is TRBV28, the J gene TRBJ2-7; 9 bases map to TRBD2. The CDR3 has 14 residues. Looked up from germline, CDR1 is MDHEN and CDR2 is SYDVKM. The V and J ends lost 6 bases and 4 bases, in that order; junction bases with no gene match: 7. The CDR3 nucleotides read TGTGCCAGCAGCCCAGCGGGAGGCAAATACGAGCAGTACTTC. It encodes CASSPAGGKYEQYF.

The chain joins TRBV20-1 to TRBJ2-3; 10 nucleotides match TRBD2. Germline CDR1 and CDR2: DFQATT and SNEGSKA (reference sequence). Losses at the gene ends were 3 bases for V and 3 bases for J; bases not matched to a gene: 6. The CDR3 length is 15 residues. The CDR3 DNA reads TGCAGTGCTAGTGGGATTAGCGGGAGGACAGATACGCAGTATTTT. It yields the protein CSASGISGRTDTQYF.

The rearrangement links TRBV19 to TRBJ2-2, with a tentative D call TRBD1 (6 bases). Germline V CDR1 and CDR2: LNHDA, SQIVND (reference sequence). Trimming removed 8 bases at V and 0 bases at J, with 13 bases between. The CDR3 runs to 15 residues. CDR3 coding DNA: TGTGCCAGTTATTCCGGGACAACGAACACCGGGGAGCTGTTTTTT. Translating it yields CASYSGTTNTGELFF.

The genes are TRBV5-1 and TRBJ2-1, with D tentatively TRBD2 (5 bases). V lost 0 bases and J 7 bases, leaving 20 bases between the germline ends. Germline-derived CDR1 and CDR2 are SGHRS and YFSETQ. CDR3 length: 17 residues. The CDR3 nucleotides read TGCGCCAGCAGCTTGGTAAAAGTTACTAGACAAAGGAATGAGCAGTTCTTC. Amino acids: CASSLVKVTRQRNEQFF.

The chain has TRBV30 and TRBJ1-5, with TRBD1 as a possible D gene (6 bases). The CDR3 extends over 15 amino acids. V lost 3 bases and J lost 0, with 12 bases in between. Germline V gene lookup returns CDR1 GTSNPN and CDR2 SVGIG (reference sequence). The CDR3 DNA is TGTGCCTGGAGCGGGACACAATATAGCAATCAGCCCCAGCATTTT. This codes for CAWSGTQYSNQPQHF.

The CDR3 spells CASSEPLAGVRRTDTQYF. CDR3 DNA: TGCGCCAGCAGTGAGCCCCTTGCGGGAGTGCGCCGCACAGATACGCAGTATTTT. V is TRBV10-1 and J is TRBJ2-3, with TRBD2 matching over 7 bases. The germline V gene encodes CDR1 WNHNN and CDR2 SYGVQD (reference sequence). The V segment lost 2 bases and the J segment 1 base; nucleotides outside the gene matches: 12. The CDR3 runs 18 residues.

The rearrangement links TRBV20-1 to TRBJ2-7; D may be TRBD1 (6 bases). The CDR3 is 15 amino acids. Germline assignment: CDR1 DFQATT and CDR2 SNEGSKA (reference sequence). V lost 3 bases to trimming and J lost 0 bases, with 15 bases between them. CDR3 bases: TGCAGTGCTAGTCCAACAGGGAAAAGCTCCTACGAGCAGTACTTC. Translating gives CSASPTGKSSYEQYF.

This sequence joins TRBV19 and TRBJ2-1; TRBD2 might be the D (7 bases). The CDR3 is 16 amino acids. V lost 1 base and J lost 7, with 17 bases in between. CDR1 LNHDA and CDR2 SQIVND come from the germline V gene (reference sequence). Here the CDR3 reads CASSIAPGGGGNEQFF. In DNA, the CDR3 is TGTGCCAGTAGTATAGCACCGGGAGGAGGGGGGAATGAGCAGTTCTTC.

The chain recombines TRBV24-1 with TRBJ2-5, with 7 bases identical to TRBD1. CDR1 KGHDR and CDR2 SFDVKD come from the germline V gene. V trimming: 9 bases; J trimming: 5 bases; junction bases outside the gene matches: 11. The CDR3 runs 14 residues. CDR3 region: CATAHRGAAETQYF. The CDR3, as DNA: TGTGCCACCGCTCACAGGGGCGCGGCGGAGACCCAGTACTTC.

The rearrangement uses TRBV7-9 and TRBJ1-2; tentatively, D is TRBD1 (5 bases). This CDR3 has 14 amino acids. Germline loops: CDR1 SEHNR, CDR2 FQNEAQ (reference sequence). V was pared by 7 bases and J by 4 bases, with 16 bases between. DNA of the CDR3: TGTGCCAGCAACGATGACAGCGATGGCTATGGCTACACCTTC. This sequence encodes CASNDDSDGYGYTF. Complete variable domain (other parts from reference TRBV7-9 and TRBJ1-2): DTGVSQNPRHKITKRGQNVTFRCDPISEHNRLYWYRQTLGQGPEFLTYFQNEAQLEKSRLLSDRFSAERPKGSFSTLEIQRTEQGDSAMYLCASNDDSDGYGYTFGSGTRLTVV.

This sequence joins TRBV6-5 and TRBJ1-5; D unresolved. The length of the CDR3 is 12 residues. Germline lookup yields CDR1 MNHEY and CDR2 SVGAGI. V lost 2 bases to trimming and J lost 9 bases, with 8 bases between them. The CDR3 DNA reads TGTGCCAGCAGTTACCCTCCGGGGCCCCAGCATTTT. Translated: CASSYPPGPQHF.

The V call is TRBV11-2, the J call TRBJ1-5; a possible D gene is TRBD1 (6 bases). V was cut by 6 bases and J by 11 bases, with 14 bases left in between. Germline lookup yields CDR1 SGHAT and CDR2 FQNNGV. The CDR3 runs to 12 residues. CDR3 loop: CASSLDRLTQHF. In DNA form, the CDR3 reads TGTGCCAGCAGTCTTGACAGGCTCACCCAGCATTTT.